What follows are 22 T cell receptor beta chains derived from one specimen sequenced in a study of T cell changes during pregnancy in multiple sclerosis. Generated by immunoSEQ multiplex PCR, the TCRdb table keeps only in-frame clones and is missing some. The sample lists around 69,000 clones; around nine tenths were seen once. Here the sequenced sample was peripheral blood, taken in the third trimester of pregnancy. The receptors here all came from a female donor with multiple sclerosis, enrolled in a pregnancy study.

This chain connects TRBV5-1 to TRBJ2-1; a possible D gene is TRBD1 (5 bases). Per the germline V gene, CDR1 is SGHRS and CDR2 is YFSETQ. Trimming took 3 bases from V and 5 from J, leaving 18 bases between them. CDR3 length: 16 amino acids. CDR3 bases: TGCGCCAGCAGCTGGGCAGGTTGGGGCGGCAACAATGAGCAGTTCTTC. Residues: CASSWAGWGGNNEQFF. Looking up the rest from reference TRBV5-1 and TRBJ2-1 gives the full variable domain: KAGVTQTPRYLIKTRGQQVTLSCSPISGHRSVSWYQQTPGQGLQFLFEYFSETQRNKGNFPGRFSGRQFSNSRSEMNVSTLELGDSALYLCASSWAGWGGNNEQFFGPGTRLTVL.

The V gene is TRBV5-6, the J gene TRBJ2-7; a weak D match, TRBD2 (6 bases). The V gene lost 0 bases and the J gene lost 6 bases, with 16 bases spanning the gap. Germline V gene lookup returns CDR1 SGHDT and CDR2 YYEEEE. This CDR3 comprises 15 residues. CDR3 DNA sequence: TGTGCCAGCAGCTTGGGGAACTCAGGGCGGGGCGAGCAGTACTTC. This translates into CASSLGNSGRGEQYF.

The rearrangement links TRBV7-8 to TRBJ2-2; 7 nucleotides line up with TRBD2. CDR1 and CDR2 from the germline V gene are SGHVS and FQNEAQ. The CDR3 extends over 18 amino acids. Trimming at V came to 5 bases and at J to 4 bases, leaving 16 bases not matched to a gene. CDR3 in DNA: TGTGCCAGCAGCACCCCTCCGGGCGGGAGAGCGGGCACCGGGGAGCTGTTTTTT. Its translation is CASSTPPGGRAGTGELFF. Using reference TRBV7-8 and TRBJ2-2 for the parts outside the CDR3, the full variable domain is GAGVSQSPRYKVAKRGQDVALRCDPISGHVSLFWYQQALGQGPEFLTYFQNEAQLDKSGLPSDRFFAERPEGSVSTLKIQRTQQEDSAVYLCASSTPPGGRAGTGELFFGEGSRLTVL.

The V call is TRBV7-2, the J call TRBJ2-7; the D gene is possibly TRBD2 (6 bases). Per germline, CDR1 SGHTA and CDR2 FQGNSA. V lost 5 bases and J lost 2, with 7 bases in between. This CDR3 has 12 residues. This chain's CDR3 is CASSPGAYEQYF. In DNA, the CDR3 is TGTGCCAGCAGCCCGGGGGCCTACGAGCAGTACTTC. Full variable domain (remainder filled in from reference TRBV7-2 and TRBJ2-7): GAGVSQSPSNKVTEKGKDVELRCDPISGHTALYWYRQSLGQGLEFLIYFQGNSAPDKSGLPSDRFSAERTGGSVSTLTIQRTQQEDSAVYLCASSPGAYEQYFGPGTRLTVT.

The chain carries TRBV5-4 and TRBJ2-1, with 8 positions matching TRBD2. V lost 2 bases and J lost 1; bases outside the gene matches: 2. The CDR3 runs to 15 residues. CDR1 is SGHNT, CDR2 YYREEE, per germline (reference sequence). In DNA form, the CDR3 reads TGTGCCAGCAGCTTAGCGGGGGTTTCCTACAATGAGCAGTTCTTC. This translates into CASSLAGVSYNEQFF. The full variable domain, its missing parts supplied by reference TRBV5-4 and TRBJ2-1, is ETGVTQSPTHLIKTRGQQVTLRCSSQSGHNTVSWYQQALGQGPQFIFQYYREEENGRGNFPPRFSGLQFPNYSSELNVNALELDDSALYLCASSLAGVSYNEQFFGPGTRLTVL.

This CDR3 is CASSSLSRAGAYEQYF. Written as DNA, the CDR3 is TGTGCCAGCAGCTCCCTATCCCGGGCGGGTGCATACGAGCAGTACTTC. V usage is TRBV7-9 and J usage is TRBJ2-7; tentatively, D is TRBD2 (5 bases). The V gene lost 4 bases and the J gene lost 4 bases, with 20 bases spanning the gap. Looked up from germline, CDR1 is SEHNR and CDR2 is FQNEAQ (reference sequence). The length of the CDR3 is 16 residues.

The chain links TRBV5-4 to TRBJ2-1; D remains ambiguous. CDR1 and CDR2 from the germline V gene are SGHNT and YYREEE (reference sequence). Trimming removed 2 bases from V and 6 bases from J, with 9 bases in between. The CDR3 has 13 amino acids. CDR3 sequence: CASSFSASNEQFF. For the CDR3, the DNA is TGTGCCAGCAGCTTTTCAGCGTCCAATGAGCAGTTCTTC.

The chain has TRBV19 and TRBJ2-1; 8 bases are shared with TRBD2. V lost 7 bases and J lost 2; bases outside the gene matches: 10. CDR1 is LNHDA, CDR2 SQIVND, per germline (reference sequence). This CDR3 spans 16 amino acids. This CDR3 is CASNTLAEPTYNEQFF. The DNA for the CDR3 is TGTGCCAGTAACACACTAGCGGAGCCCACCTACAATGAGCAGTTCTTC.

Concerning this clone: In the same sample, other DNA sequences code for this CDR3. This chain links TRBV2 with TRBJ1-1; 9 bases match TRBD1. This CDR3 is 15 amino acids long. The trim removed 6 bases at V and 5 bases at J, leaving 10 bases unmatched. Germline assignment: CDR1 SNHLY and CDR2 FYNNEI. The CDR3 DNA sequence: TGTGCCAGCAGCGCGGGACAGGGACTACGGACTGAAGCTTTCTTT. It specifies CASSAGQGLRTEAFF.

This clone was counted once. The DNA for the CDR3 is TGTGCCAGCAGTGAGGGGACTAGCGGGATCAACTTCGCGAATGAGCAGTTCTTC. Translation: CASSEGTSGINFANEQFF. The V call is TRBV7-9, the J call TRBJ2-1; the match to TRBD2 covers 13 bases. V lost 6 bases, J lost 7 bases, and 15 bases stayed unmatched. The CDR3 extends over 18 amino acids. CDR1 SEHNR and CDR2 FQNEAQ come from the germline V gene (reference sequence).

The rearrangement links TRBV10-3 to TRBJ2-4, with 8 nucleotides matching TRBD1. Per germline, CDR1 ENHRY and CDR2 SYGVKD. The ends lost 0 bases at V and 0 bases at J; junction bases unmatched: 7. The CDR3 extends over 18 amino acids. DNA for the CDR3: TGTGCCATCAGTGAGTCGGGGGGACAGGCTTTAGCCAAAAACATTCAGTACTTC. Translating it yields CAISESGGQALAKNIQYF.

With respect to this clone: One end of the junction does not line up with germline, which may come from a read error. CDR3 DNA sequence: TGTGCCGGCAGTGATGGATGGACAGGGTATATCGTTACCTTGGATCAGCCCCAGCATTTT. This encodes CAGSDGWTGYIVTLDQPQHF. The chain carries TRBV6-1 and TRBJ1-5; TRBD1 matches at 8 bases. This CDR3 contains 20 residues. The germline CDR1 and CDR2 sequences are MNHNS and SASEGT.

The chain has TRBV27 and TRBJ2-2; the match to TRBD2 covers 7 bases. This CDR3 is 14 amino acids long. The V segment lost 5 bases and the J segment 6 bases; nucleotides outside the gene matches: 6. The V gene's germline CDR1 is MNHEY and CDR2 SMNVEV (reference sequence). CDR3 protein: CASSQGTKAGELFF. Here the CDR3 DNA reads TGTGCCAGCAGTCAAGGGACTAAGGCCGGGGAGCTGTTTTTT.

The chain couples TRBV18 to TRBJ2-5, with a weak D call TRBD2 (6 bases). The CDR3 runs to 15 residues. Germline CDR1 is KGHSH and CDR2 is LQKENI. Trimming stripped 2 bases from V and 9 bases from J, with 19 bases between. The CDR3 DNA sequence: TGTGCCAGCTCACCAGGTACTAGCCGGAATTCGGCCCAGTACTTC. Encoded protein: CASSPGTSRNSAQYF.

This clone was seen a single time. The rearrangement joins TRBV9 to TRBJ2-3; the match to TRBD2 covers 12 bases. From germline, CDR1 is SGDLS and CDR2 YYNGEE. The CDR3 is 15 residues long. V gave up 2 bases and J gave up 6 bases; unmatched junction bases: 4. The CDR3: CASSVYTSGRDTQYF. The CDR3 DNA follows: TGTGCCAGCAGCGTTTATACTAGCGGGAGGGATACGCAGTATTTT.

The chain recombines TRBV27 with TRBJ2-6, with D hard to call. Looked up from germline, CDR1 is MNHEY and CDR2 is SMNVEV (reference sequence). The CDR3 is 15 residues long. The ends were cut back, 4 bases at V and 0 bases at J, with 7 bases in the middle. CDR3 sequence (DNA): TGTGCCAGCAGTTCGCTAAGCTCTGGGGCCAACGTCCTGACTTTC. The encoded protein is CASSSLSSGANVLTF.

The V and J genes are TRBV5-1 and TRBJ1-3; 9 nucleotides line up with TRBD1. CDR3 size: 16 residues. CDR1 and CDR2 from the germline V gene are SGHRS and YFSETQ. The V segment lost 1 base and the J segment 3 bases; nucleotides outside the gene matches: 5. The CDR3 sequence: CASSLTGTGNGNTIYF. As DNA, the CDR3 is TGCGCCAGCAGCTTGACCGGGACAGGGAATGGAAACACCATATATTTT.

This chain connects TRBV5-1 to TRBJ1-2, with 10 bases aligning to TRBD1. With 4 bases clipped from V and 4 bases from J, the junction kept 7 bases outside the gene matches. CDR3 size: 15 residues. Germline V lookup: CDR1 SGHRS, CDR2 YFSETQ. CDR3 in amino acids: CASSTDRGRPYGYTF. The CDR3 DNA sequence: TGCGCCAGCAGCACCGACAGGGGGCGCCCCTATGGCTACACCTTC.

This chain joins TRBV5-4 and TRBJ2-2, with D possibly TRBD2 on 6 matching bases. With 4 bases removed from V and 2 bases from J, the gap between germline ends came to 15 bases. CDR3 size: 16 residues. Looked up from germline, CDR1 is SGHNT and CDR2 is YYREEE (reference sequence). CDR3 coding DNA: TGTGCCAGCAGCAAGGGGCTGGGACTTAACACCGGGGAGCTGTTTTTT. Residues: CASSKGLGLNTGELFF.

Of note for this clone: The same CDR3 also results from other DNA sequences found in this sample. This chain joins TRBV5-4 and TRBJ2-7; D is ambiguous. Germline V gives CDR1 SGHNT, CDR2 YYREEE (reference sequence). The CDR3 length is 15 residues. The germline V and J ends were trimmed by 4 bases and 2 bases, with 16 bases remaining between them. CDR3 DNA sequence: TGTGCCAGCAGCATTCTTTTGGGCAGCCCCTACGAGCAGTACTTC. It codes for CASSILLGSPYEQYF. The whole variable domain, filled in from reference TRBV5-4 and TRBJ2-7, reads ETGVTQSPTHLIKTRGQQVTLRCSSQSGHNTVSWYQQALGQGPQFIFQYYREEENGRGNFPPRFSGLQFPNYSSELNVNALELDDSALYLCASSILLGSPYEQYFGPGTRLTVT.

The sample holds a few counts of this clone. The genes are TRBV4-2 and TRBJ2-7; 9 bases line up with TRBD2. Germline V gene sequence: CDR1 LGHNA, CDR2 YNFKEQ. Losses at the gene ends were 0 bases for V and 0 bases for J; bases not matched to a gene: 9. The CDR3 extends over 18 amino acids. This chain's CDR3 is CASSQELAGGTSSYEQYF. The CDR3 DNA is TGTGCCAGCAGCCAAGAACTAGCGGGCGGTACTAGCTCCTACGAGCAGTACTTC.

DNA for the CDR3: TGTGCCAGCATTGGAACTAGCGGGAATAGGACCGGGGAGCTGTTTTTT. Protein sequence: CASIGTSGNRTGELFF. The V call is TRBV6-4, the J call TRBJ2-2, with TRBD2 identical over 10 bases. Per germline, CDR1 MRHNA and CDR2 SNTAGT. The CDR3 spans 16 residues. V was pared by 7 bases and J by 5 bases, with 10 bases of the junction left unmatched.